This is a list of T cell receptor beta chains from one sample in a study of shared clonotypes between healthy human individuals. Using immunoSEQ multiplex PCR, the repertoire was profiled, and TCRdb retains in-frame clones only, with some absent. The sample has 450,000 to 550,000 clones, roughly 78% seen once. The specimen sequenced was PBMCs. These receptors all come from a woman in her thirties or forties in good health. Some clones in this sample may be carry-over from other donors' samples. The CDR3 runs from the conserved cysteine through the conserved F or W. The order of the fields is CDR3 length, D gene, clone size, V gene, J gene, CDR3 DNA, CDR3 protein. D genes are given only for firm matches. Clone size is shown for a subset of rows, as once, few, many or a class of expanded clone.

15	TRBD2	-	TRBV29-1	TRBJ2-1	TGCAGCGTTGAGAGAGCGGGGAGCTCCTACAATGAGCAGTTCTTC	CSVERAGSSYNEQFF
14	-	-	TRBV15	TRBJ2-1	TGTGCCAACCTTGGTGCAGGAGCCTACAATGAGCAGTTCTTC	CANLGAGAYNEQFF
17	-	few	TRBV9	TRBJ2-6	TGTGCCAGCAGCGTAGACCCAGGGACCTCTGGGGCCAACGTCCTGACTTTC	CASSVDPGTSGANVLTF
15	TRBD2	-	TRBV4-1	TRBJ2-7	TGCGCCAGCAGCCAAGGACTAGCGGGAGGCTACGAGCAGTACTTC	CASSQGLAGGYEQYF
16	-	-	TRBV10-3	TRBJ2-1	TGTGCCATCAGTTCCCGAGCGGGACAGTCCAACAATGAGCAGTTCTTC	CAISSRAGQSNNEQFF
13	-	once	TRBV6-5	TRBJ1-2	TGTGCCAGCAGGCCACAGGGAACCGGTGGCTACACCTTC	CASRPQGTGGYTF
14	TRBD1	many	TRBV7-9	TRBJ2-5	TGTGCCAGCAGCTCCATCACAGGGGGCGAGACCCAGTACTTC	CASSSITGGETQYF
15	TRBD1	-	TRBV7-2	TRBJ2-7	TGTGCCAGCAGCTTAGGGACAGGGAGTGCCTACGAGCAGTACTTC	CASSLGTGSAYEQYF
15	TRBD1	-	TRBV27	TRBJ2-2	TGTGCCAGCCTTTCCTGGGCAGGGGGCACCGGGGAGCTGTTTTTT	CASLSWAGGTGELFF
13	-	few	TRBV28	TRBJ2-5	TGTGCCAGCCGCATGGGCGGAACCGAGACCCAGTACTTC	CASRMGGTETQYF
12	-	-	TRBV29-1	TRBJ2-3	TGCAGCGTTTTGCGGGGTACAGATACGCAGTATTTT	CSVLRGTDTQYF
16	TRBD2	few	TRBV11-1	TRBJ2-1	TGTGCCAGCAGCTTCCGTGGCGGGGGTATCGACAATGAGCAGTTCTTC	CASSFRGGGIDNEQFF
14	-	-	TRBV9	TRBJ2-5	TGTGCCAGCAGCGTAGGCGTAGCAGAAGAGACCCAGTACTTC	CASSVGVAEETQYF
15	TRBD2	-	TRBV28	TRBJ2-7	TGTGCCAGCACCCTAGGGGCTAGCGGGACCTACGAGCAGTACTTC	CASTLGASGTYEQYF
14	TRBD2	-	TRBV27	TRBJ2-7	TGTGCCAGCGCCCCTAGCGGGACCACCTACGAGCAGTACTTC	CASAPSGTTYEQYF
13	-	-	TRBV28	TRBJ1-5	TGTGCCAGCAGGCGCCTGGGAGATCAGCCCCAGCATTTT	CASRRLGDQPQHF
15	-	-	TRBV14	TRBJ2-3	TGTGCCAGCAGCTACGTCATAACTAGCACAGATACGCAGTATTTT	CASSYVITSTDTQYF
13	-	-	TRBV27	TRBJ2-2	TGTGCCAGCAGTCCACGAACCGCCGGGGAGCTGTTTTTT	CASSPRTAGELFF
14	-	-	TRBV30	TRBJ1-4	TGTGCCTGGGCCCCCGTCAGGGCTGGTGAAAAACTGTTTTTT	CAWAPVRAGEKLFF
14	-	-	TRBV5-5	TRBJ1-2	TGTGCCAGCAGCCCCTGGCAGGGTCTCGATGGCTACACCTTC	CASSPWQGLDGYTF
15	-	-	TRBV5-5	TRBJ1-5	TGTGCCAGCAGCTTGGTAGGACAGAGCAATCAGCCCCAGCATTTT	CASSLVGQSNQPQHF
14	-	-	TRBV21-1	TRBJ1-1	TGTGCCAGCACCCGGGTTTGGGTAACGCAAGAAGCTTTCTTT	CASTRVWVTQEAFF
15	-	-	TRBV7-3	TRBJ2-1	TGTGCCAGCAGCTTAATACGCGGCCGAAGGAATGAGCAGTTCTTC	CASSLIRGRRNEQFF
16	TRBD2	-	TRBV7-3	TRBJ2-7	TGTGCCAGCAGCTTAATGGGCGGGAGGGAGCCGTACGAGCAGTACTTC	CASSLMGGREPYEQYF
15	-	-	TRBV6-1	TRBJ1-5	TGTGCCAGCAGTGAACGGGGACCTACGAATCAGCCCCAGCATTTT	CASSERGPTNQPQHF
14	TRBD1	-	TRBV9	TRBJ1-2	TGTGCCAGCAGCTTCACCGGGACAGGCTATGGCTACACCTTC	CASSFTGTGYGYTF
12	-	-	TRBV7-9	TRBJ1-1	TGTGCCAGCAGCTTAGGGTTTTCTGAAGCTTTCTTT	CASSLGFSEAFF
15	-	-	TRBV5-4	TRBJ1-4	TGTGCCAGCAGCGCGGGACTTCGGGATAATGAAAAACTGTTTTTT	CASSAGLRDNEKLFF
16	-	-	TRBV7-6	TRBJ2-7	TGTGCCAGCAGCCCTAACACCGGAATCAGGGGTTACGAGCAGTACTTC	CASSPNTGIRGYEQYF
17	-	-	TRBV19	TRBJ2-6	TGTGCCAGTAGTAGCCGGGCCCTCCTATCTGGGGCCAACGTCCTGACTTTC	CASSSRALLSGANVLTF
15	TRBD1	-	TRBV11-2	TRBJ2-7	TGTGCCAGCAGCCCATATCCCCGGGACAGCTACGAGCAGTACTTC	CASSPYPRDSYEQYF
13	TRBD2	-	TRBV18	TRBJ2-7	TGTGCCAGCTCACTAGCGGGAGGCTACGAGCAGTACTTC	CASSLAGGYEQYF
14	-	-	TRBV7-2	TRBJ2-7	TGTGCCAGCAGCTTAGCAAGGGATTCCTACGAGCAGTACTTC	CASSLARDSYEQYF
14	TRBD2	-	TRBV9	TRBJ2-7	TGTGCCAGCAGCCCCTCTAGCGGACAAAGAGAGCAGTACTTC	CASSPSSGQREQYF
14	-	-	TRBV7-2	TRBJ2-7	TGTGCCAGCAGCAGACAACAGGGAACCTACGAGCAGTACTTC	CASSRQQGTYEQYF
14	-	-	TRBV14	TRBJ2-7	TGTGCCAGCAGCCAAAGGGACGGACACTACGAGCAGTACTTC	CASSQRDGHYEQYF
11	-	-	TRBV30	TRBJ2-2	TGTGCCTCAGGGCGGACCGGGGAGCTGTTTTTT	CASGRTGELFF
11	-	-	TRBV2	TRBJ2-1	TGTGCCAGCAGTGAAATAGATGAGCAGTTCTTC	CASSEIDEQFF
16	TRBD1	-	TRBV6-4	TRBJ2-1	TGTGCCAGCAGTGACCAACCGGGACAGGGGCACAATGAGCAGTTCTTC	CASSDQPGQGHNEQFF
13	-	-	TRBV5-1	TRBJ2-7	TGCGCCAGCAGCTTGGCCGGGGTAGCGGAGCAGTACTTC	CASSLAGVAEQYF
14	TRBD2	-	TRBV7-2	TRBJ2-5	TGTGCCAGCAGCTTGGCGGGAGACCAAGAGACCCAGTACTTC	CASSLAGDQETQYF
16	-	-	TRBV14	TRBJ1-5	TGTGCCAGCAGCCAAGATCGGGAACAGGGCAATCAGCCCCAGCATTTT	CASSQDREQGNQPQHF
12	-	-	TRBV7-2	TRBJ2-1	TGTGCCAGCAGCCATAACTACAATGAGCAGTTCTTC	CASSHNYNEQFF
13	TRBD1	-	TRBV19	TRBJ1-4	TGTGCCAGTTCACAGGGGGCTGGTGAAAAACTGTTTTTT	CASSQGAGEKLFF
15	TRBD2	-	TRBV7-9	TRBJ2-7	TGTGCCAGCAGCTTAGGCCAGCGGGAAGCCTACGAGCAGTACTTC	CASSLGQREAYEQYF